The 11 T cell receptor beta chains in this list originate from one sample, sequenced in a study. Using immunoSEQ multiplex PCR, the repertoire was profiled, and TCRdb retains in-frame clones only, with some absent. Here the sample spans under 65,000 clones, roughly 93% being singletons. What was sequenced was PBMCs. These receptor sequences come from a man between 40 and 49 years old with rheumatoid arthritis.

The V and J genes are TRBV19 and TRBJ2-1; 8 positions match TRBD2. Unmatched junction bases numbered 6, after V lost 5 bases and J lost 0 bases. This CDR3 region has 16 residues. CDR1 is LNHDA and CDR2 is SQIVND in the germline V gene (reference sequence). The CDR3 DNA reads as TGTGCCAGTAGTGCTCTTGGGACTAGCTCCTACAATGAGCAGTTCTTC. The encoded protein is CASSALGTSSYNEQFF.

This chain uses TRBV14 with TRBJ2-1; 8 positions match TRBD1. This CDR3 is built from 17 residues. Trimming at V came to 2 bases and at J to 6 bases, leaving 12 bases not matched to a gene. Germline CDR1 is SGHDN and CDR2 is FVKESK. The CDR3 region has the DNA TGTGCCAGCAGCCAACCGAGGACAGGGAACCCCCCCAATGAGCAGTTCTTC. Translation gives CASSQPRTGNPPNEQFF.

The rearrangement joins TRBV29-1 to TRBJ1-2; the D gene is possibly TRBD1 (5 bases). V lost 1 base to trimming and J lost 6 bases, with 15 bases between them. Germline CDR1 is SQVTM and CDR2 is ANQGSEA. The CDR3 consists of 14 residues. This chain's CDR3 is CSVEVGTGGDGYTF. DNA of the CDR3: TGCAGCGTTGAAGTGGGGACGGGCGGGGATGGCTACACCTTC.

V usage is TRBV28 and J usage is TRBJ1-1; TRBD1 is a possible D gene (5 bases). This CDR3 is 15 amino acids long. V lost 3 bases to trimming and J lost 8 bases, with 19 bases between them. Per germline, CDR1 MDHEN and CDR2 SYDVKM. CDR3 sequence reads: CASSFMEGLGTEAFF. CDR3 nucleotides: TGTGCCAGCAGTTTCATGGAGGGGCTTGGAACCGAAGCTTTCTTT.

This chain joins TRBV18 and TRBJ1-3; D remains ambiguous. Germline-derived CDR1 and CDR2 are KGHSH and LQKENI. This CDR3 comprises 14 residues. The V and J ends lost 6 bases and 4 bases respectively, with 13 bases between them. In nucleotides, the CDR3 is TGTGCCAGCTCTCCAACCCCATCCGGAAACACCATATATTTT. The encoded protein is CASSPTPSGNTIYF.

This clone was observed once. The CDR3 nucleotides read TGTGCCAGTAGTATATTTTCAGGGGGCAATTCACCCCTCCACTTT. Amino acid sequence: CASSIFSGGNSPLHF. This chain joins TRBV19 and TRBJ1-6; 8 bases are a match to TRBD1. The junction had 4 bases not matched to a gene; V was cut back by 2 bases and J by 7 bases. The CDR3 has 15 amino acids. CDR1 LNHDA and CDR2 SQIVND come from the germline V gene (reference sequence).

Here the CDR3 reads CATGTALGTDTQYF. In DNA, the CDR3 is TGTGCCACCGGGACAGCGCTTGGCACAGATACGCAGTATTTT. The chain uses TRBV2 and TRBJ2-3; TRBD1 matches 7 bases. The J segment lost 1 base and the V segment lost 10 bases, leaving 8 bases of the junction unmatched. This CDR3 region has 14 residues. In germline, CDR1 is SNHLY, CDR2 FYNNEI.

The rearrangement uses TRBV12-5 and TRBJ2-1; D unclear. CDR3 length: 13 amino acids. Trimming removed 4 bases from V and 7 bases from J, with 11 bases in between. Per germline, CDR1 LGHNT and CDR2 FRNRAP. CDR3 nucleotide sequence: TGTGCTAGTGGTTCCTCGATGGAAAATGAGCAGTTCTTC. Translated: CASGSSMENEQFF.

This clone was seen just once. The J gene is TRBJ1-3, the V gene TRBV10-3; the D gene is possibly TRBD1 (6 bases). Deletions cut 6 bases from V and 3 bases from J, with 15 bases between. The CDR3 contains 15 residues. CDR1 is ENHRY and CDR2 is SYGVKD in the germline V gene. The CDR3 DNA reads TGTGCCATCAGCCTCCGGGGGGCGCGTGGAAACACCATATATTTT. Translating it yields CAISLRGARGNTIYF.

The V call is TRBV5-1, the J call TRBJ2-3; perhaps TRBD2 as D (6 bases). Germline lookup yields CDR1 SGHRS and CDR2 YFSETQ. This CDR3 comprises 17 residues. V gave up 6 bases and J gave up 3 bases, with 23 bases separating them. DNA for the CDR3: TGCGCCAGCAAGGGACTTTTGGGGGATAGCGGTACAGATACGCAGTATTTT. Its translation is CASKGLLGDSGTDTQYF. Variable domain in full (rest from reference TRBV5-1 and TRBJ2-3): KAGVTQTPRYLIKTRGQQVTLSCSPISGHRSVSWYQQTPGQGLQFLFEYFSETQRNKGNFPGRFSGRQFSNSRSEMNVSTLELGDSALYLCASKGLLGDSGTDTQYFGPGTRLTVL.

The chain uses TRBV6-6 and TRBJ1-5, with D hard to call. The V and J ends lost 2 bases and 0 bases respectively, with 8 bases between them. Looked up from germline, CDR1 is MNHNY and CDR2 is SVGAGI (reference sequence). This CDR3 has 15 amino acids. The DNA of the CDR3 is TGTGCCAGCAGTTACAAACAGAATAGCAATCAGCCCCAGCATTTT. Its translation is CASSYKQNSNQPQHF.